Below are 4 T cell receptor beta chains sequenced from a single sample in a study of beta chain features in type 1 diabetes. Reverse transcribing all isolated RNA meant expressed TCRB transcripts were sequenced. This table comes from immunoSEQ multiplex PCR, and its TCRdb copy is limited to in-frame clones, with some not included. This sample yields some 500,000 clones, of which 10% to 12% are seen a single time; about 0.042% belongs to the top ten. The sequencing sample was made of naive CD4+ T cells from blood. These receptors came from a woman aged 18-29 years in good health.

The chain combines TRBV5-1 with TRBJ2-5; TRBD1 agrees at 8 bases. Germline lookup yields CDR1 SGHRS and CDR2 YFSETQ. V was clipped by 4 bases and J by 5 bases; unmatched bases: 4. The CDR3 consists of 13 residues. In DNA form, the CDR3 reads TGCGCCAGCAGCGGACAGGGCTTCGAGACCCAGTACTTC. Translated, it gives CASSGQGFETQYF.

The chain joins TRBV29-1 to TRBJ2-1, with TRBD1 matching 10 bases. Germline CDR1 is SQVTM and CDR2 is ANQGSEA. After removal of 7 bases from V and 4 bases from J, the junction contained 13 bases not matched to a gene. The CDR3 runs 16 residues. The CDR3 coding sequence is TGCAGCGGAGAGGGGTCGGGACAGGGGTTGTACAATGAGCAGTTCTTC. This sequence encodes CSGEGSGQGLYNEQFF.

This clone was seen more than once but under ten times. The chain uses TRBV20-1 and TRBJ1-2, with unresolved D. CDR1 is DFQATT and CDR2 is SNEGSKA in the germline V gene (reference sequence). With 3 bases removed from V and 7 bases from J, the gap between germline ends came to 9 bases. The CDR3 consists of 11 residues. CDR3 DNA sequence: TGCAGTGCTAGTCCTACTTTTGGCTACACCTTC. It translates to CSASPTFGYTF.

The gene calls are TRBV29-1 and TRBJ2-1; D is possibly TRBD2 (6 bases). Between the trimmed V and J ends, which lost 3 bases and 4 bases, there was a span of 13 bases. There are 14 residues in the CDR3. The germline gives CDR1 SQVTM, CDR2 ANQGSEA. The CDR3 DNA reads TGCAGCGTTGAGGGACTTGCCCAATACAATGAGCAGTTCTTC. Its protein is CSVEGLAQYNEQFF.